The 10 T cell receptor beta chains below come from one sample, sequenced in a study of CD8 T cells in ankylosing spondylitis. Findings and limits, study-wide: Blood of patients with ankylosing spondylitis appeared to be characterized by a TCR beta motif of several highly homologous variants.

No cognate antigen is known for these TCRs. From the 5' RACE reads, TCRdb called clonotypes with MiXCR, one entry per CDR3 protein. The table has more than 500,000 distinct CDR3 sequences, approximately 5.3% seen once. Sequenced sample: blood, either unsorted or a sorted T cell fraction (not recorded which). The receptors derive from a male donor with ankylosing spondylitis.

This clonotype was recorded many times. The genes are TRBV5-1 and TRBJ2-7; D is unresolved. There are 14 residues in the CDR3. Looked up from germline, CDR1 is SGHRS and CDR2 is YFSETQ. V lost 0 bases and J lost 3, with 10 bases in between. CDR3 loop: CASSLEVGDYEQYF. CDR3 in DNA: TGCGCCAGCAGCTTGGAGGTGGGCGACTACGAGCAGTACTTC.

This clonotype came up a few times. The CDR3 coding sequence is TGCAGTGCTAGAGATTTTTCCAGGGGTCTCGCCGGGGAGCTGTTTTTT. It translates to CSARDFSRGLAGELFF. This chain connects TRBV20-1 to TRBJ2-2; D is perhaps TRBD1 (6 bases). The CDR3 runs 16 residues. Germline V gives CDR1 DFQATT, CDR2 SNEGSKA (reference sequence). V lost 0 bases, J lost 6 bases, and 17 bases lay in between.

V gene TRBV4-2 combines with J gene TRBJ2-2, with 9 bases aligning to TRBD2. CDR1 and CDR2 from the germline V gene are LGHNA and YNFKEQ. This CDR3 contains 17 residues. With V trimmed by 4 bases and J by 3 bases, 9 bases remained unmatched. This CDR3 is CASSLTLAGTYTGELFF. The CDR3 DNA follows: TGTGCCAGCAGCCTCACCCTAGCGGGGACCTACACCGGGGAGCTGTTTTTT.

This sequence joins TRBV4-2 and TRBJ2-7, with a possible D match to TRBD1 (7 bases). The CDR3 has 15 residues. Looked up from germline, CDR1 is LGHNA and CDR2 is YNFKEQ. V shed 1 base and J shed 4 bases, with 14 bases lying between them. CDR3 bases: TGTGCCAGCAGCCAAGGGGGGCCAGGGGGGTACGAGCAGTACTTC. Its translation is CASSQGGPGGYEQYF.

This clonotype showed up many times. The chain links TRBV11-2 to TRBJ2-1; 14 nucleotides align to TRBD2. The V segment lost 4 bases and the J segment 0 bases; nucleotides outside the gene matches: 5. The CDR3 contains 18 residues. Germline V lookup: CDR1 SGHAT, CDR2 FQNNGV. The CDR3 DNA reads as TGTGCCAGCAGCTCCTGGACTAGCGGGGGGAGCTCCTACAATGAGCAGTTCTTC. Its protein product is CASSSWTSGGSSYNEQFF.

This clonotype has at least ten counts. This rearrangement joins TRBV20-1 to TRBJ1-5; D may be TRBD1 (6 bases). CDR1 DFQATT and CDR2 SNEGSKA come from the germline V gene (reference sequence). The V end was cut by 1 base, the J end by 11 bases, with 18 bases between. CDR3 size: 14 residues. CDR3 in DNA: TGCAGTGCTAGAGGGGGCAGGGGCCGTTGGGCCCAGCATTTT. As protein: CSARGGRGRWAQHF.

The table lists this clonotype with many counts. The rearrangement uses TRBV7-7 and TRBJ2-2, with a possible D match to TRBD1 (5 bases). Germline CDR1 and CDR2: SSHAT and FNYEAQ (reference sequence). The CDR3 length is 11 residues. CDR3 nucleotides: TGTGCTAGCCGCCAGGGTGAGGAGCTGTTTTTT. It encodes CASRQGEELFF.

The J gene is TRBJ2-3, the V gene TRBV6-2 or TRBV6-3; the D gene is possibly TRBD2 (6 bases). The CDR3 is 12 amino acids. Germline assignment: CDR1 MNHEY and CDR2 SVGEGT. The ends were cut back, 2 bases at V and 8 bases at J, with 8 bases in the middle. CDR3 nucleotide sequence: TGTGCCAGCAGTTACGAGGGAGGTACGCAGTATTTT. This gives the protein CASSYEGGTQYF.

This clonotype was recorded at least ten times. This rearrangement joins TRBV29-1 to TRBJ2-7; D uncertain. The CDR3 is 11 residues long. Germline assignment: CDR1 SQVTM and CDR2 ANQGSEA. Deletions cut 2 bases from V and 4 bases from J, with 6 bases between. The CDR3 DNA reads as TGCAGCGTTGAAAAGGGTTACGAGCAGTACTTC. Its protein product is CSVEKGYEQYF.

This clonotype was seen ten or more times. V and J are TRBV6-2 or TRBV6-3 and TRBJ1-5, with D possibly being TRBD1 (6 bases). The V end was cut by 5 bases, the J end by 7 bases, with 18 bases between. This CDR3 has 15 amino acids. Germline loops: CDR1 MNHEY, CDR2 SVGEGT. CDR3 coding DNA: TGTGCCAGCAGTCTAGGGTCGGGGGCAGGGCAGCCCCAGCATTTT. It yields the protein CASSLGSGAGQPQHF.